The clone carrying this T cell receptor beta chain was seen a handful of times. This sample is drawn from a study of blood T cells in healthy people across ages. On the study more broadly: About one barcoded beta molecule per two T cells was the capture yield of template switching.

Through a sample-barcoded 5' primer and a J-beta primer mix, a second PCR was run for 7 to 11 cycles. Samples each returned at least 2.5 million CDR3-containing paired-end reads. TCRdb re-called the 5' RACE reads with MiXCR, one entry per CDR3 protein. The sample holds about 1.6 million distinct CDR3 sequences, about 32% seen once. This CDR3 region has 14 residues. Germline CDR1 reads SEHNR; CDR2 reads FQNEAQ (reference sequence). After removal of 5 bases from V and 8 bases from J, the junction contained 8 bases not matched to a gene. The genes are TRBV7-9 and TRBJ2-1, with 8 bases matching TRBD1. The receptor comes from a woman between 25 and 40 years old in good health. Sequences were obtained from blood. DNA for the CDR3: TGTGCCAGCAGCCTGGACAGGGCGCTGGATGAGCAGTTCTTC. Its translation: CASSLDRALDEQFF.